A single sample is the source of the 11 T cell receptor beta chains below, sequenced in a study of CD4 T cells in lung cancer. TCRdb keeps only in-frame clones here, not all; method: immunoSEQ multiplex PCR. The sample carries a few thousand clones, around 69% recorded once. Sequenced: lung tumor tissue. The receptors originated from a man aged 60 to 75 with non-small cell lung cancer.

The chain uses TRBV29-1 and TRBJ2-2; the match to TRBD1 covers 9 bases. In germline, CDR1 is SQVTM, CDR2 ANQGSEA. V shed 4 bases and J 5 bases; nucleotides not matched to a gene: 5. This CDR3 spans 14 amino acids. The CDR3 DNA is TGCAGCGTTGGGACAGGGGCGATGACCGGGGAGCTGTTTTTT. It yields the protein CSVGTGAMTGELFF.

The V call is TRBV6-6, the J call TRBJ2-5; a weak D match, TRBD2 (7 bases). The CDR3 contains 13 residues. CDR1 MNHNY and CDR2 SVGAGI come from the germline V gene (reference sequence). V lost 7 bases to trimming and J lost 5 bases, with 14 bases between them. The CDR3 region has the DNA TGTGCCAGCAAGAGGGGAGGGGGGGAGACCCAGTACTTC. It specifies CASKRGGGETQYF.

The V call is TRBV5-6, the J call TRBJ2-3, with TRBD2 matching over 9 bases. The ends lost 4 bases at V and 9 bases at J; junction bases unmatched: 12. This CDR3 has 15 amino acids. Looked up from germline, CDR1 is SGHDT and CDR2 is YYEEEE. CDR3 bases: TGTGCCAGCAGCCAACTAGCGGGCCTTCGGGAAACGCAGTATTTT. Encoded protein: CASSQLAGLRETQYF.

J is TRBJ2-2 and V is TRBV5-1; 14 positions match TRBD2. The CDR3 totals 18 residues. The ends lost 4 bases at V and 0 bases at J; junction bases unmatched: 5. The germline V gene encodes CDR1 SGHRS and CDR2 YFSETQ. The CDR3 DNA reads TGCGCCAGCAGCCCCAGACTAGCGGGAGGGTCGAACACCGGGGAGCTGTTTTTT. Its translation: CASSPRLAGGSNTGELFF.

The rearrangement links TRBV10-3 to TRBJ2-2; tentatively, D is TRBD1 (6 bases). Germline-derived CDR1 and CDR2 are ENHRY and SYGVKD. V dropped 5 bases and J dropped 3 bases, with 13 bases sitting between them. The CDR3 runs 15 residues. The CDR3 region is CAISPGTSYTGELFF. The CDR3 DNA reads TGTGCCATCAGTCCCGGGACATCCTACACCGGGGAGCTGTTTTTT.

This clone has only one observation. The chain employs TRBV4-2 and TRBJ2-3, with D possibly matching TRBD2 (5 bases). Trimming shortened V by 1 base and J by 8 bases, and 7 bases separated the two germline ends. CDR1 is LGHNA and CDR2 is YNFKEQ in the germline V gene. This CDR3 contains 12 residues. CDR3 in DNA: TGTGCCAGCAGCCAAGGAGGAGGTACGCAGTATTTT. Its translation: CASSQGGGTQYF.

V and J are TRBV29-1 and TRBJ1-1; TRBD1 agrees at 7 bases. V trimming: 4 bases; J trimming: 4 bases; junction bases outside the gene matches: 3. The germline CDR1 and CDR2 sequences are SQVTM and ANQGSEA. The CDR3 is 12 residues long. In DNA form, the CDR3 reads TGCAGCGTTGTTGGACAGGTCACTGAAGCTTTCTTT. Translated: CSVVGQVTEAFF.

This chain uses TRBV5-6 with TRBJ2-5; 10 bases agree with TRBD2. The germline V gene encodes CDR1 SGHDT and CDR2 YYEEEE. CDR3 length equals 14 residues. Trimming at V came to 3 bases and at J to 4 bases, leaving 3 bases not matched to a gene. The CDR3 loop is CASSSRLAGETQYF. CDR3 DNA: TGTGCCAGCAGCTCGCGACTAGCGGGAGAGACCCAGTACTTC.

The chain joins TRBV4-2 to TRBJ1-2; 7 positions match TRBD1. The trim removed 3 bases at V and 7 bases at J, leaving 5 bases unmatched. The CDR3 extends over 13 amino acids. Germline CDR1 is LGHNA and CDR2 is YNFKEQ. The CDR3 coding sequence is TGTGCCAGCAGCCAGGAACGACAGGGTGGCTACACCTTC. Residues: CASSQERQGGYTF.

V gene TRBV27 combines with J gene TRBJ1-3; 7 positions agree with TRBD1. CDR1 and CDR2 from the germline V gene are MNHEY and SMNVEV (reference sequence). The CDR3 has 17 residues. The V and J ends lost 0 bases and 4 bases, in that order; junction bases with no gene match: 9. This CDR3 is CASSLSPYRGAGNTIYF. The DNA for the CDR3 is TGTGCCAGCAGTTTATCGCCTTACAGGGGCGCCGGAAACACCATATATTTT.

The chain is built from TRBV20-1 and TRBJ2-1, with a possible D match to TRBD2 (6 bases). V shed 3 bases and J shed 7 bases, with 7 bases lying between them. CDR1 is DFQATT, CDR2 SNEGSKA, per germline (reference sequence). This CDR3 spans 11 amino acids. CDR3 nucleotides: TGCAGTGCTAGTGGAGGGAATGAGCAGTTCTTC. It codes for CSASGGNEQFF.